A selection of T cell receptor beta chains follows, all from one sample in a study of breast tumors, draining lymph nodes, adjacent tissues. TCRdb called the multiplex PCR reads again in MiXCR, with one record for every CDR3 protein. In the table there are about 150,000 distinct CDR3 sequences, approximately 29% of which are singletons. Source material: axillary lymph node tissue. The receptors here all came from a female donor with breast cancer. Some clones in this sample may be carry-over from other donors' samples. Both conserved end residues are part of each CDR3. The D gene is left open where the match is weak. Where a row states a size, it is once, few, many or the class of an expanded clone; other rows omit it.

D	size	V	J	CDR3	DNA
-	-	TRBV5-1	TRBJ2-7	CASSQGAGRKQYF	TGCGCCAGCAGCCAGGGAGCGGGCCGTAAGCAGTACTTC
TRBD1	many	TRBV6-1	TRBJ2-7	CASSDPRTGFSYEQYF	TGTGCCAGCAGTGACCCCCGGACAGGGTTTTCCTACGAGCAGTACTTC
-	many	TRBV20-1	TRBJ2-7	CSATLGSPYEQYF	TGCAGTGCCACCTTGGGGAGCCCCTACGAGCAGTACTTC
TRBD1	many	TRBV7-3	TRBJ2-2	CASSTHTGGGTGELFF	TGTGCCAGCAGCACCCACACAGGGGGCGGTACCGGGGAGCTGTTTTTT
-	many	TRBV5-1	TRBJ2-6	CASSARVSGANVLTF	TGCGCCAGCAGCGCCAGGGTCTCTGGGGCCAACGTCCTGACTTTC
-	-	TRBV24-1	TRBJ1-5	CDRSNQPQHF	TGTGACCGAAGCAATCAGCCCCAGCATTTT
-	many	TRBV6-1	TRBJ2-6	CASSEQVHLSGANVLTF	TGTGCCAGCAGTGAACAGGTTCACCTCTCTGGGGCCAACGTCCTGACTTTC
-	-	TRBV6-2/TRBV6-3	TRBJ1-5	CASSHNRLEAGNQPQHF	TGTGCCAGCAGTCATAATCGTCTTGAGGCAGGCAATCAGCCCCAGCATTTT
TRBD1	-	TRBV12-3/TRBV12-4	TRBJ1-2	CARSDSGTVFGYTF	TGTGCCCGCAGCGACTCCGGGACAGTTTTTGGCTACACCTTC
-	many	TRBV2	TRBJ2-1	CASSARQAILNEQFF	TGTGCCAGCAGTGCGAGACAGGCTATACTCAATGAGCAGTTCTTC
TRBD1	many	TRBV20-1	TRBJ1-6	CSATGQGDRSPLHF	TGCAGTGCTACAGGACAGGGAGATCGTTCACCCCTCCACTTT
TRBD1	many	TRBV19	TRBJ1-5	CASSLAGTGGSSQPQHF	TGTGCCAGTAGTCTCGCCGGGACAGGGGGGTCAAGTCAGCCCCAGCATTTT
-	few	TRBV28	TRBJ1-4	CASSSGQWDNEKLFF	TGTGCCAGCAGTTCAGGACAGTGGGATAATGAAAAACTGTTTTTT
TRBD1	-	TRBV20-1	TRBJ1-1	CSVEKTGTGWGTEAFF	TGCAGTGTCGAGAAAACCGGGACAGGGTGGGGCACTGAAGCTTTCTTT
TRBD1	many	TRBV2	TRBJ1-6	CASSERDSRNSPLHF	TGTGCCAGCAGTGAGCGGGACAGCCGTAATTCACCCCTCCACTTT
TRBD1	-	TRBV20-1	TRBJ1-3	CSARGGADGNTIYF	TGCAGTGCAAGAGGGGGCGCGGATGGAAACACCATATATTTT
TRBD1	-	TRBV7-9	TRBJ1-2	CASWGQGEARGYIF	TGTGCCAGCTGGGGACAGGGAGAGGCTCGAGGCTACATCTTC
-	few	TRBV7-9	TRBJ1-1	CASTVPHTEAFF	TGTGCCAGCACCGTTCCTCACACTGAAGCTTTCTTT
TRBD1	many	TRBV4-2	TRBJ1-2	CASSQGRQGSGGYTF	TGTGCCAGCAGTCAAGGCAGACAGGGGTCCGGGGGCTACACCTTC
TRBD1	many	TRBV5-4	TRBJ1-2	CASSTVPGQGGPNYGYTF	TGTGCCAGCAGCACCGTCCCGGGACAGGGTGGCCCTAACTATGGCTACACCTTC
-	-	TRBV7-3	TRBJ1-1	CASSLTAGTEAFF	TGTGCCAGCAGCTTAACGGCGGGCACTGAAGCTTTCTTT
-	many	TRBV7-7	TRBJ2-5	CASSLVSQETQYF	TGTGCTAGCAGCTTAGTCAGCCAAGAGACCCAGTACTTC
-	many	TRBV7-3	TRBJ2-1	CASSPRSTVLDEQFF	TGTGCCAGCAGCCCCAGATCGACAGTTTTGGATGAGCAGTTCTTC
TRBD1	many	TRBV6-2/TRBV6-3	TRBJ1-5	CASKRTGRQPQHF	TGTGCCAGCAAAAGGACAGGGAGACAGCCCCAGCATTTT
-	-	TRBV7-9	TRBJ1-1	CASSLRAEAFF	TGTGCCAGCAGCTTACGGGCTGAAGCTTTCTTT
-	few	TRBV27	TRBJ1-5	CASRGGINQPQHF	TGTGCCAGCAGGGGGGGAATTAATCAGCCCCAGCATTTT
TRBD1	-	TRBV20-1	TRBJ2-7	CSALGTGGDEQYF	TGCAGTGCCTTAGGAACAGGGGGAGACGAGCAGTACTTC
TRBD1	-	TRBV11-2	TRBJ1-5	CASANDRGVQPQHF	TGTGCCAGCGCCAACGACAGGGGAGTTCAGCCCCAGCATTTT
-	-	TRBV20-1	TRBJ1-3	CSARDPLSNTIYF	TGCAGTGCTAGAGATCCTCTTTCAAACACCATATATTTT
-	many	TRBV20-1	TRBJ2-1	CSARYRTDNEQFF	TGCAGTGCTAGGTACCGGACAGACAATGAGCAGTTCTTC
-	many	TRBV4-1	TRBJ1-3	CASSQVLTVSGNTIYF	TGCGCCAGCAGCCAAGTTTTAACCGTATCTGGAAACACCATATATTTT
TRBD1	many	TRBV12-3/TRBV12-4	TRBJ2-3	CASSSGGRGDTQYF	TGTGCCAGCAGTTCAGGGGGCCGGGGAGATACGCAGTATTTT
-	few	TRBV20-1	TRBJ1-1	CRGGVAEAFF	TGCAGGGGGGGGGTGGCTGAAGCTTTCTTT
TRBD1	-	TRBV10-3	TRBJ1-2	CAISRSTFSPGTGDGYTF	TGTGCCATCAGTCGCTCCACGTTTTCTCCCGGGACAGGCGACGGCTACACCTTC
TRBD1	few	TRBV6-5	TRBJ1-2	CASRRDRGEFSGYTF	TGTGCCAGCAGACGCGACAGGGGCGAATTCAGTGGCTACACCTTC
-	-	TRBV29-1	TRBJ2-3	CSVEAGGTDTQYF	TGCAGCGTTGAGGCAGGGGGCACAGATACGCAGTATTTT
-	-	TRBV7-2	TRBJ2-2	CASSLVFTGGAVGELFF	TGTGCCAGCAGCTTAGTGTTTACGGGGGGCGCGGTCGGGGAGCTGTTTTTT
-	-	TRBV19	TRBJ2-1	CASSIVGNEQFF	TGTGCCAGTAGTATAGTCGGCAATGAGCAGTTCTTC
TRBD1	-	TRBV25-1	TRBJ1-3	CASRVIRGRGDTIYF	TGTGCCAGCAGGGTGATCAGGGGGCGCGGAGACACCATATATTTT
-	-	TRBV5-8	TRBJ2-1	CASSFNWAFRGGEQFF	TGTGCCAGCAGCTTCAACTGGGCCTTTCGAGGAGGTGAGCAGTTCTTC
TRBD1	-	TRBV7-2	TRBJ1-5	CASSRDGTGGDQPQHF	TGTGCCAGCAGCCGAGACGGGACAGGGGGCGATCAGCCCCAGCATTTT
TRBD2	-	TRBV27	TRBJ2-2	CASSYRLAGTGELFF	TGTGCCAGCAGTTACCGACTAGCGGGAACAGGGGAGCTGTTTTTT
-	many	TRBV6-6	TRBJ2-2	CASYQGIDGELFF	TGTGCCAGCTATCAGGGGATCGACGGGGAGCTGTTTTTT
TRBD2	many	TRBV7-8	TRBJ2-5	CASSLGGGTKETQYF	TGTGCCAGCAGCTTAGGTGGGGGGACTAAAGAGACCCAGTACTTC
-	many	TRBV4-3	TRBJ2-5	CASSQDLVGETQYF	TGCGCCAGCAGCCAAGATTTAGTTGGAGAGACCCAGTACTTC
-	-	TRBV19	TRBJ2-6	CASSIMVGGGANVLTF	TGTGCCAGTAGTATAATGGTGGGCGGGGGGGCCAACGTCCTGACTTTC
-	-	TRBV10-3	TRBJ1-1	CAISSRVLGLDTEAFF	TGTGCCATCAGTTCTCGGGTCCTGGGATTAGACACTGAAGCTTTCTTT
-	-	TRBV7-2	TRBJ1-2	CALSLADGSGYTF	TGTGCCCTCAGCTTAGCAGACGGGTCTGGCTACACCTTC
-	many	TRBV10-2	TRBJ2-3	CASSELDTQYF	TGCGCCAGCAGTGAGTTAGATACGCAGTATTTT
-	once	TRBV29-1	TRBJ1-6	CSSRTGTGDNSPLHF	TGCAGCAGTCGTACCGGGACCGGCGACAATTCACCCCTCCACTTT
-	many	TRBV15	TRBJ2-1	CATSRGQVSYNEQFF	TGTGCCACCAGCAGAGGACAAGTCTCCTACAATGAGCAGTTCTTC
TRBD2	many	TRBV25-1	TRBJ2-3	CASAGSSGGATDTQYF	TGTGCCAGCGCCGGATCTAGCGGGGGGGCGACAGATACGCAGTATTTT
TRBD2	-	TRBV9	TRBJ2-3	CASSVVAGGADTQYF	TGTGCCAGCAGCGTAGTAGCGGGAGGAGCAGATACGCAGTATTTT
-	once	TRBV7-9	TRBJ2-5	CASSLGSSGNQPQYF	TGTGCCAGCAGCTTGGGGAGTTCGGGCAATCAGCCCCAGTACTTC
-	many	TRBV2	TRBJ2-2	CASSARGLNTGELFF	TGTGCCAGCAGTGCTAGGGGCTTGAACACCGGGGAGCTGTTTTTT
TRBD1	few	TRBV7-9	TRBJ1-1	CASTLRGPGEAFF	TGTGCCAGTACTCTCAGGGGGCCCGGAGAAGCTTTCTTT
-	once	TRBV10-1	TRBJ1-3	CASCRGFPASGNTMYF	TGCGCCAGCTGCCGGGGCTTCCCGGCTTCCGGAAACACCATGTATTTT
TRBD2	-	TRBV27	TRBJ2-3	CASSSTSGGASPRGDTQYF	TGTGCCAGCAGTTCTACTAGCGGGGGGGCCAGCCCACGGGGAGATACGCAGTATTTT
-	-	TRBV20-1	TRBJ2-2	CSARVSGELFF	TGCAGTGCTAGGGTTTCGGGGGAGCTGTTTTTT
-	-	TRBV28	TRBJ1-1	CASSLPRGGTEAFF	TGTGCCAGCAGTTTACCTAGGGGAGGTACTGAAGCTTTCTTT